A selection of T cell receptor beta chains follows, all from one sample in a study of shared clonotypes between healthy human individuals. This table comes from immunoSEQ multiplex PCR, and its TCRdb copy is limited to in-frame clones, with some not included. Among under 1 million clones listed, 92% were seen once. The sequenced sample consisted of naive CD8+ T cells sorted from blood. Source of these receptors: a young man in good health. Both conserved end residues are part of each CDR3. A D gene is named only where the DNA matches it firmly. A clone size is listed for some rows: how often the clone was seen (once, few, many), or a class if it is expanded.

NA	TRBV7-2	NA	TRBJ2-1	TGTGCCAGCAGCTCCTTTTACAGGGGAGGCTCCTACAATGAGCAGTTCTTC	CASSSFYRGGSYNEQFF
NA	TRBV7-9	once	TRBJ2-7	TGTGCCAGCAGCTTAAAGGGGAACTACTACGAGCAGTACTTC	CASSLKGNYYEQYF
NA	TRBV14	NA	TRBJ2-1	TGTGCCAGCAGCCAAGGGGTAGGGTTGGGCAATGAGCAGTTCTTC	CASSQGVGLGNEQFF
NA	TRBV2	NA	TRBJ1-2	TGTGCCAGCAGTGAAGGGGCGGGCTGGAACTATGGCTACACCTTC	CASSEGAGWNYGYTF
NA	TRBV28	NA	TRBJ1-5	TGTGCCAGCAGTTTCGGGGATCGTCAGCCCCAGCATTTT	CASSFGDRQPQHF
NA	TRBV6-5	NA	TRBJ2-1	TGTGCCAGCAGTTACGGGGGAAGCTCCTACAATGAGCAGTTCTTC	CASSYGGSSYNEQFF
NA	TRBV9	NA	TRBJ1-1	TGTGCCAGCAGCATCCGATCCAGTCCGGGGTCGGATGGCGACACTGAAGCTTTCTTT	CASSIRSSPGSDGDTEAFF
NA	TRBV11-2	NA	TRBJ2-1	TGTGCCAGCAGCTTAGATGGTTGGGGGGCGCCAAGGAAAAACCACAATGAGCAGTTCTTC	CASSLDGWGAPRKNHNEQFF
TRBD1	TRBV4-1	NA	TRBJ2-7	TGCGCCAGCAGCCAAGATGATACAGGGGGCATCTACGAGCAGTACTTC	CASSQDDTGGIYEQYF
TRBD1	TRBV7-9	NA	TRBJ1-5	TGTGCCAGCAGCTTTGGGACAGGGACCAATCAGCCCCAGCATTTT	CASSFGTGTNQPQHF
NA	TRBV2	NA	TRBJ1-1	TGTGCCAGCAGCTTCACTGGCGATGAAGCTTTCTTT	CASSFTGDEAFF
NA	TRBV7-3	NA	TRBJ2-7	TGTGCCAGCAGCTTAACTGGTAGGGATTACGAGCAGTACTTC	CASSLTGRDYEQYF
NA	TRBV7-9	NA	TRBJ2-3	TGTGCCAGCAGCTTAGCTGCGACAGAGTGGCTGACCACAGATACGCAGTATTTT	CASSLAATEWLTTDTQYF
TRBD1	TRBV19	NA	TRBJ2-3	TGTGCCAGTAGTATGATAGGACAGGGGGTCACAGATACGCAGTATTTT	CASSMIGQGVTDTQYF
NA	TRBV27	NA	TRBJ2-7	TGTGCCAGCAGTTTAACACCAACCTACGAGCAGTACTTC	CASSLTPTYEQYF
NA	TRBV7-6	NA	TRBJ2-7	TGTGCCAGGCGTACGGGGGGCCTAATCTACGAGCAGTACTTC	CARRTGGLIYEQYF
NA	TRBV27	NA	TRBJ1-1	TGTGCCAGCAGTTGGGGTTCTGGGGTTGCAGCTTTCTTT	CASSWGSGVAAFF
NA	TRBV2	NA	TRBJ1-1	TGTGCCAGCGAGGGCTTGAACACTGAAGCTTTCTTT	CASEGLNTEAFF
NA	TRBV20-1	NA	TRBJ2-7	TGCAAAGGCAGTAGCTCCTACGAGCAGTACTTC	CKGSSSYEQYF
TRBD2	TRBV5-1	NA	TRBJ2-7	TGCGCCAGCAGCTTGGCGCTAGCGGCATACGAGCAGTACTTC	CASSLALAAYEQYF
TRBD2	TRBV28	NA	TRBJ2-1	TGTGCCAGCAGTTTCCGTAGCGGGAGAGAGAGCAATGAGCAGTTCTTC	CASSFRSGRESNEQFF
NA	TRBV28	few	TRBJ2-2	TGTGCCAGCAGTTCCCCCCCTTTGCTGGCAGAGGACACCGGGGAGCTGTTTTTT	CASSSPPLLAEDTGELFF
TRBD2	TRBV19	NA	TRBJ2-7	TGTGCCAGTTCCGGGACTAGCGGGTTCGAGCAGTACTTC	CASSGTSGFEQYF
TRBD2	TRBV5-6	NA	TRBJ2-1	TGTGCCAGCACCGGGACTAGCGGGAGCTCCTACAATGAGCAGTTCTTC	CASTGTSGSSYNEQFF
NA	TRBV4-1	once	TRBJ2-7	TGCGCCAGCAGCCAAGACAGCTACGAGCAGTACTTC	CASSQDSYEQYF
NA	TRBV7-8	NA	TRBJ2-1	TGTGCCAGCAGCTCCCCCAGAGAGATTAGAGAGACTAGCTCCTACAATGAGCAGTTCTTC	CASSSPREIRETSSYNEQFF
NA	TRBV19	NA	TRBJ1-5	TGTGCCAGTAGTATACGACAGGACAATCAGCCCCAGCATTTT	CASSIRQDNQPQHF
TRBD2	TRBV29-1	NA	TRBJ2-1	TGCAGCTTGGGACTAGCTGATTACAATGAGCAGTTCTTC	CSLGLADYNEQFF
NA	TRBV25-1	NA	TRBJ1-1	TGTGCCAGCAGCGGGGGCGCCACTGAAGCTTTCTTT	CASSGGATEAFF
TRBD2	TRBV19	NA	TRBJ2-1	TGTGCCAGTAGTCGGGCTAGCGGGCCTTCCTACAATGAGCAGTTCTTC	CASSRASGPSYNEQFF
NA	TRBV7-6	NA	TRBJ2-7	TGTGCCAGCAGCTTAGAGGTGGATGAGCAGTACTTC	CASSLEVDEQYF
NA	TRBV5-8	NA	TRBJ1-1	TGTGCCAGCAGCCCAGAAATGAACACTGAAGCTTTCTTT	CASSPEMNTEAFF
TRBD1	TRBV5-1	NA	TRBJ2-1	TGCGCCAGCAGCTTACGACAGGGAAACAATGAGCAGTTCTTC	CASSLRQGNNEQFF
NA	TRBV4-3	NA	TRBJ2-5	TGCGCCAGCAGCCAAGGGTATGGACAGCCGACCCCACAAGAGACCCAGTACTTC	CASSQGYGQPTPQETQYF
NA	TRBV9	once	TRBJ2-7	TGTGCCAGCAGCGGCATGTCCGGGTCCTTATACGAGCAGTACTTC	CASSGMSGSLYEQYF
TRBD2	TRBV28	NA	TRBJ2-7	TGTGCCAGCAGTTTAGGGAGGGACTCCTACGAGCAGTACTTC	CASSLGRDSYEQYF
TRBD2	TRBV27	NA	TRBJ2-1	TGTGCCAGCAGTTTCTCCACAGGACTAGCGGAGGAGCAGTTCTTC	CASSFSTGLAEEQFF
NA	TRBV27	NA	TRBJ1-2	TGTGCCAGCAGTTTATTAGGGGATGGCTACACCTTC	CASSLLGDGYTF
TRBD2	TRBV9	NA	TRBJ2-1	TGTGCCAGCAGCGGACGACTAGCGGGAGGTAATGAGCAGTTCTTC	CASSGRLAGGNEQFF
NA	TRBV5-1	NA	TRBJ2-2	TGCGCCAGCAGCTTGTTACCGGGCCAGAACACCGGGGAGCTGTTTTTT	CASSLLPGQNTGELFF
NA	TRBV5-5	NA	TRBJ2-2	TGTGCCAGCACTCTATTAGAGGCCGGGGAGCTGTTTTTT	CASTLLEAGELFF
NA	TRBV28	NA	TRBJ2-1	TGTGCCAGCAGTAGGAATGAGCAGTTCTTC	CASSRNEQFF
NA	TRBV28	NA	TRBJ1-1	TGTGCCAGCAGTCCCTTTGAGGGCCTGGTGAACACTGAAGCTTTCTTT	CASSPFEGLVNTEAFF
NA	TRBV6-5	NA	TRBJ2-7	TGTGCCAGCAGTTACTCCGGGACCGGGATCTACGAGCAGTACTTC	CASSYSGTGIYEQYF
NA	TRBV11-2	NA	TRBJ2-1	TGTGCCAGCAGCGAGTTGGGACCGGGCGATGAGCAGTTCTTC	CASSELGPGDEQFF
TRBD2	TRBV4-1	NA	TRBJ2-7	TGCGCCAGCAGCCCGTCCCGGACTAGCGGGACCCTCGAGCAGTACTTC	CASSPSRTSGTLEQYF
NA	TRBV11-2	NA	TRBJ2-3	TGTGCCAGCAGGTTAGGAGTGGGGACGCACAGCACAGATACGCAGTATTTT	CASRLGVGTHSTDTQYF
TRBD2	TRBV28	once	TRBJ2-1	TGTGCCAGCAGTTTATTAGTTAGCGGGACCAGTGAGCAGTTCTTC	CASSLLVSGTSEQFF
NA	TRBV4-1	NA	TRBJ2-1	TGCGCCAGCAGCCAGGCAGGGACCTACAATGAGCAGTTCTTC	CASSQAGTYNEQFF
NA	TRBV11-1	NA	TRBJ2-5	TGTGCCAGCAAAAGCCCAGAGACCCAGTACTTC	CASKSPETQYF
NA	TRBV9	once	TRBJ1-1	TGTGCCAGCAGCGTGGGGACGTCTGATGAAGCTTTCTTT	CASSVGTSDEAFF